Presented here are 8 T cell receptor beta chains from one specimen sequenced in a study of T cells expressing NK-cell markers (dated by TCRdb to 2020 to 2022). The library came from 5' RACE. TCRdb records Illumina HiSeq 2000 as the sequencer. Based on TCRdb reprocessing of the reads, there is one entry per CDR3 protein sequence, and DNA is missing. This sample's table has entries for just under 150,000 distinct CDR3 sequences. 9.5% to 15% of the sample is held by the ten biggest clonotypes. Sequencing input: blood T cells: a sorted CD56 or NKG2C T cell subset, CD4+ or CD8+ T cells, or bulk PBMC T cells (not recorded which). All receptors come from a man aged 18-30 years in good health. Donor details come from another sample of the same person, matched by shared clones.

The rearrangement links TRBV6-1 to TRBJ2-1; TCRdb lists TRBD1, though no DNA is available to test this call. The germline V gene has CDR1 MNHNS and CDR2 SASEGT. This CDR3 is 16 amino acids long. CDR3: CASSEWNRGPLNEQFF.

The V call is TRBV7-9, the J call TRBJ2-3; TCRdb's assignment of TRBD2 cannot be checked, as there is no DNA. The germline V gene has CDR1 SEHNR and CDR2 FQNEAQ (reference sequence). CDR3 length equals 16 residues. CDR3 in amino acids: CASSFVASGYTDTQYF.

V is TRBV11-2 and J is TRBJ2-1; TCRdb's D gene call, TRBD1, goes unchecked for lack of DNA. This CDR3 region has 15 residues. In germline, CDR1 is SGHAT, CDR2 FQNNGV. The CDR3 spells CASSEVRGPLSYQFF.

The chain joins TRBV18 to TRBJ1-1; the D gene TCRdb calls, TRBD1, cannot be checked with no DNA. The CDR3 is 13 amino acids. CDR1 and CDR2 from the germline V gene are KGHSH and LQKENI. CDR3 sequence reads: CASSTGTGTEAFF.

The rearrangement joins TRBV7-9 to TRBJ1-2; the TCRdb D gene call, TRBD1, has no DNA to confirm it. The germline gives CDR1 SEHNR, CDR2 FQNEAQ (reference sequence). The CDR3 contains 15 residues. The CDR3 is CASSQTGTVNYGYTF.

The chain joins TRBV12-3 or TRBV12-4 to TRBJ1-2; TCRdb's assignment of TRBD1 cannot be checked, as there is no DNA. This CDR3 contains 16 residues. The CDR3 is CASSTNRVLSFYGYTF.

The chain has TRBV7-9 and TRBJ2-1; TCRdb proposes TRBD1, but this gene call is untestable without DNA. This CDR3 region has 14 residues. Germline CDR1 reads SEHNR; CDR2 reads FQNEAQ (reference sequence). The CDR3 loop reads CASSFPGGGNEQFF.

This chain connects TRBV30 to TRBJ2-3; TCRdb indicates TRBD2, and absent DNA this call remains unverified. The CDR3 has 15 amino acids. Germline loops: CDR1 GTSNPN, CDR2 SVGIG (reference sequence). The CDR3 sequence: CAWRGTSGIRDTQYF.